This T cell receptor (beta chain) came from a study of a mutant IDH1 vaccine in newly diagnosed glioma. Study-level information: Onset of vaccination occurred 4-6 weeks following radiotherapy alone, or with temozolomide cycles. Visits V12 and V13 fell at weeks 35 and 47, respectively.

Documented time point: week 35, safety follow-up. In the vaccine, a single dose held 300 ug of the mutant IDH1 20-mer peptide, along with topical imiquimod. In the case of this clone: Its antigen is as yet unknown.

Sequencing was performed with immunoSEQ multiplex PCR; in TCRdb, only in-frame clones are kept and a portion is missing. The top ten clones hold more than 1.5% of a sample with about 74,000 clones, roughly 86% of them seen once. The germline V gene has CDR1 SGHVS and CDR2 FNYEAQ. Trimming removed 5 bases at V and 0 bases at J, with 17 bases between. This CDR3 is 17 amino acids long. This chain links TRBV7-6 with TRBJ1-3; possible D gene TRBD1, 6 bases. This receptor was identified in a man younger than 45 with glioma. The sample in question was PBMCs, obtained from a glioma patient whose treatment included an IDH1 peptide vaccine. Here the CDR3 DNA reads TGTGCCAGCAGCCCACGGGGGGGCCCCTTCTCTGGAAACACCATATATTTT. It is translated as CASSPRGGPFSGNTIYF.